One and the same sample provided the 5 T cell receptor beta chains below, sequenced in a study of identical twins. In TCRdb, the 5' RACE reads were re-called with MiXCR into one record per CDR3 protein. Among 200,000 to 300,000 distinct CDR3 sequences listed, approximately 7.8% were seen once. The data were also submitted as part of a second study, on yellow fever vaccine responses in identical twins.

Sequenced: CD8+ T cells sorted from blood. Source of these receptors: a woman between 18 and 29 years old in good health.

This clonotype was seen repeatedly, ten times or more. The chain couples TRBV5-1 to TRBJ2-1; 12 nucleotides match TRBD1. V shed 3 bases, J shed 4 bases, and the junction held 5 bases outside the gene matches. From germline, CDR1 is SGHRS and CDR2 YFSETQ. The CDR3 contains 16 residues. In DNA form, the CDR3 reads TGCGCCAGCAGCTCGCCGGGACAGGGGGCTTACAATGAGCAGTTCTTC. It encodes CASSSPGQGAYNEQFF. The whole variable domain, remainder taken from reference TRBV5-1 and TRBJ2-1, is KAGVTQTPRYLIKTRGQQVTLSCSPISGHRSVSWYQQTPGQGLQFLFEYFSETQRNKGNFPGRFSGRQFSNSRSEMNVSTLELGDSALYLCASSSPGQGAYNEQFFGPGTRLTVL.

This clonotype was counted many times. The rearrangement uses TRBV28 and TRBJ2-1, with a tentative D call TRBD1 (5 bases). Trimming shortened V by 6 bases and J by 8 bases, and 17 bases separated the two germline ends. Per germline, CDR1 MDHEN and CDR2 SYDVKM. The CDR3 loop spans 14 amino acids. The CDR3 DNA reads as TGTGCCAGCAGCCTCGACAGCGAACAGGATGAGCAGTTCTTC. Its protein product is CASSLDSEQDEQFF.

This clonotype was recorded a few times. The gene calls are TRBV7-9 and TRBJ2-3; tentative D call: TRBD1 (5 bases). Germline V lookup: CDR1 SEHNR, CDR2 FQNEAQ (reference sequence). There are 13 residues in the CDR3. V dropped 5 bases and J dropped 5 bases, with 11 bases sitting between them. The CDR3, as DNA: TGTGCCAGCAGCCCGACGACAGTAGATACGCAGTATTTT. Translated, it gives CASSPTTVDTQYF.

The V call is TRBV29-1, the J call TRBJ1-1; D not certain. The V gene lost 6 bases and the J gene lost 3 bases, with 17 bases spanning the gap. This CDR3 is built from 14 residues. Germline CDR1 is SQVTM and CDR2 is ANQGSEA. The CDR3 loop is CSVPGGSPYTEAFF. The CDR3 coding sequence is TGCAGCGTGCCCGGCGGGAGCCCTTACACTGAAGCTTTCTTT.

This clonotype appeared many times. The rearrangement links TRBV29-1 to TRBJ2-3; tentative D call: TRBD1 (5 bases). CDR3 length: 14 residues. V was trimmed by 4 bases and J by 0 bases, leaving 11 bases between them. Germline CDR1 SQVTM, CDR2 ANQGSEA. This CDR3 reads CSVADRGSTDTQYF. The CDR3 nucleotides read TGCAGCGTTGCTGACAGAGGAAGCACAGATACGCAGTATTTT.